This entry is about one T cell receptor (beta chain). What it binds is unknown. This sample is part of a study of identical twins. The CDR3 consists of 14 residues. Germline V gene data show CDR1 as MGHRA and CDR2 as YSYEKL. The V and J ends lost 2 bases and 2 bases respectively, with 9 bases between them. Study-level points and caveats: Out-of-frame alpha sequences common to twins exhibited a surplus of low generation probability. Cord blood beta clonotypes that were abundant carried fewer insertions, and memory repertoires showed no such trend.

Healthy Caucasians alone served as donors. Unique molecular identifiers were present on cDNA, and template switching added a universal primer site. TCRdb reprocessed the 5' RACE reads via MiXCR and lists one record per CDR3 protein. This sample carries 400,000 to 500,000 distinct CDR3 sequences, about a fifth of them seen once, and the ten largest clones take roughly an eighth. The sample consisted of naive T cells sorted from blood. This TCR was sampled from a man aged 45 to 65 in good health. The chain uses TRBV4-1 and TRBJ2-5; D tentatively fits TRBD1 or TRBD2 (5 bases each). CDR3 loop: CASSQLWGQETQYF. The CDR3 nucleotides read TGCGCCAGCAGCCAATTGTGGGGGCAAGAGACCCAGTACTTC.